The 24 T cell receptor beta chains reported below all come from one sample, sequenced in a study of blood T cell repertoires in COVID-19. Sequencing used immunoSEQ multiplex PCR; TCRdb keeps in-frame clones, though not all of them. The top ten hold roughly 6.3% of the sample, which has about 250,000 clones, about 87% seen once. Material for sequencing was peripheral blood. These receptor sequences come from a woman between 25 and 40 years old with COVID-19, enrolled during active disease.

This clone appeared a single time. This chain uses TRBV10-3 with TRBJ1-2; maybe TRBD1 (6 bases). The V gene's germline CDR1 is ENHRY and CDR2 SYGVKD. The CDR3 totals 12 residues. The V end lost 7 bases, the J end lost 2 bases, and 8 bases lay between the germline ends. CDR3 amino acids: CAITQGNYGYTF. CDR3 DNA sequence: TGTGCCATCACTCAGGGGAACTATGGCTACACCTTC.

The rearrangement links TRBV27 to TRBJ2-1; the match to TRBD1 covers 7 bases. Germline CDR1 is MNHEY and CDR2 is SMNVEV (reference sequence). CDR3 length: 14 residues. Trimming removed 4 bases from V and 8 bases from J; junction bases left unmatched: 8. Here the CDR3 DNA reads TGTGCCAGCAGTTGGGCAGGGGGTAGGTATGAGCAGTTCTTC. Translated, it gives CASSWAGGRYEQFF.

This clone was detected once. The J gene is TRBJ1-5, the V gene TRBV28; a weak D match, TRBD1 (5 bases). The germline gives CDR1 MDHEN, CDR2 SYDVKM. CDR3 length: 14 amino acids. V was cut by 3 bases and J by 4 bases, with 10 bases left in between. CDR3 nucleotide sequence: TGTGCCAGCAGTTTGTCTGGGGCAAATCAGCCCCAGCATTTT. The encoded protein is CASSLSGANQPQHF.

The J gene is TRBJ1-3, the V gene TRBV2; 7 nucleotides line up with TRBD1. Germline CDR1 SNHLY, CDR2 FYNNEI. The CDR3 runs to 18 residues. V gave up 5 bases and J gave up 0 bases; unmatched junction bases: 13. CDR3 protein: CASSNSKDRSSSGNTIYF. The CDR3 coding sequence is TGTGCCAGCAGTAACTCAAAGGACAGGTCTAGCTCTGGAAACACCATATATTTT.

Only one count was recorded for this clone. The same CDR3 also results from other DNA sequences found in this sample. The genes are TRBV6-5 and TRBJ1-2; 8 bases agree with TRBD1. Per germline, CDR1 MNHEY and CDR2 SVGAGI. V lost 5 bases to trimming and J lost 2 bases; unmatched junction nucleotides: 1. The CDR3 covers 13 residues. This CDR3 is CASSRQGNYGYTF. In nucleotides, the CDR3 is TGTGCCAGCAGTCGACAGGGGAACTATGGCTACACCTTC.

The V call is TRBV3-1 (or the pseudogene TRBV3-2), the J call TRBJ1-2; 8 bases are shared with TRBD1. The CDR3 length is 13 residues. Trimming cost V 5 bases and J 3 bases; bases outside gene matches: 2. Germline V gives CDR1 LGHDT, CDR2 YNNKEL (reference sequence). The CDR3 reads CASSWGQDYGYTF. DNA of the CDR3: TGTGCCAGCAGCTGGGGACAGGACTATGGCTACACCTTC.

The V gene is TRBV6-5, the J gene TRBJ2-5, with TRBD1 identical over 10 bases. Trimming took 4 bases from V and 4 from J; bases not matched to a gene: 3. Germline V gives CDR1 MNHEY, CDR2 SVGAGI. The CDR3 runs to 14 residues. CDR3 sequence (DNA): TGTGCCAGCAGTTTGACAGGGGGCCTAGAGACCCAGTACTTC. Amino acid sequence: CASSLTGGLETQYF.

The rearrangement joins TRBV7-2 to TRBJ2-1, with 13 bases aligning to TRBD2. Trimming removed 5 bases from V and 6 bases from J; junction bases left unmatched: 7. The CDR3 loop spans 16 amino acids. Germline V lookup: CDR1 SGHTA, CDR2 FQGNSA. CDR3 nucleotides: TGTGCCAGCAGCCCTCGGACTAGCGGGAGTTCCAATGAGCAGTTCTTC. Protein sequence: CASSPRTSGSSNEQFF.

The V call is TRBV5-4, the J call TRBJ2-3, with 7 bases fitting TRBD1. With 3 bases clipped from V and 0 bases from J, the junction kept 1 base outside the gene matches. Germline CDR1 SGHNT, CDR2 YYREEE (reference sequence). This CDR3 is built from 14 residues. The CDR3 DNA reads TGTGCCAGCAGCTCGGGACAGAGCACAGATACGCAGTATTTT. Its translation is CASSSGQSTDTQYF.

The J gene is TRBJ1-5, the V gene TRBV5-5; TRBD1 agrees at 7 bases. Looked up from germline, CDR1 is SGHKS and CDR2 is YYEKEE (reference sequence). V shed 0 bases, J shed 5 bases, and the junction held 2 bases outside the gene matches. The CDR3 is 14 residues long. The CDR3 here is CASSLGQGHQPQHF. For the CDR3, the DNA is TGTGCCAGCAGCTTGGGACAGGGTCATCAGCCCCAGCATTTT.

The chain uses TRBV27 and TRBJ2-7; TRBD1 matches 7 bases. Germline V gene data show CDR1 as MNHEY and CDR2 as SMNVEV (reference sequence). Trimming took 4 bases from V and 2 from J; bases not matched to a gene: 8. The CDR3 runs to 15 residues. CDR3 residues: CASSSHRGATYEQYF. CDR3 sequence (DNA): TGTGCCAGCAGTTCCCACAGGGGAGCGACCTACGAGCAGTACTTC.

The chain links TRBV18 to TRBJ1-3, with D unresolved. This CDR3 is 14 amino acids long. V dropped 3 bases and J dropped 3 bases, with 9 bases sitting between them. CDR1 is KGHSH, CDR2 LQKENI, per germline. CDR3 protein: CASSPAGNGNTIYF. The CDR3 DNA follows: TGTGCCAGCTCACCGGCGGGGAATGGAAACACCATATATTTT.

The chain uses TRBV11-2 and TRBJ2-1; no clear D. The V end was cut by 5 bases, the J end by 10 bases, with 18 bases between. The CDR3 runs 14 residues. CDR1 and CDR2 from the germline V gene are SGHAT and FQNNGV. CDR3 coding DNA: TGTGCCAGCAGCGGCCTGATCGGCGTCGGGGAGCAGTTCTTC. Translated, it gives CASSGLIGVGEQFF.

The rearrangement joins TRBV14 to TRBJ1-4, with TRBD1 as a possible D gene (5 bases). Germline CDR1 reads SGHDN; CDR2 reads FVKESK. This CDR3 contains 15 residues. The V and J ends lost 5 bases and 8 bases respectively, with 18 bases between them. The CDR3 loop is CASSKIPGVVEKLFF. The DNA for the CDR3 is TGTGCCAGCAGCAAAATCCCGGGGGTAGTGGAAAAACTGTTTTTT.

This chain connects TRBV3-1 (or the pseudogene TRBV3-2) to TRBJ2-1, with 7 bases fitting TRBD1. Germline V CDR1 and CDR2: LGHDT, YNNKEL (reference sequence). V shed 5 bases and J 8 bases; nucleotides not matched to a gene: 6. This CDR3 contains 13 residues. The CDR3 nucleotides are TGTGCCAGCAGCAAGAGGGACAGACATGAGCAGTTCTTC. Its protein product is CASSKRDRHEQFF.

This rearrangement joins TRBV6-5 to TRBJ1-3, with no clear D. V was cut by 2 bases and J by 0 bases, with 8 bases left in between. Germline V gives CDR1 MNHEY, CDR2 SVGAGI. The CDR3 sequence is 15 residues long. CDR3 bases: TGTGCCAGCAGTTACGGTCCTAGCTCTGGAAACACCATATATTTT. Translation gives CASSYGPSSGNTIYF.

This chain joins TRBV7-6 and TRBJ1-4, with 8 bases aligning to TRBD1. Germline CDR1 reads SGHVS; CDR2 reads FNYEAQ. Unmatched junction bases numbered 7, after V lost 0 bases and J lost 7 bases. The CDR3 runs 16 residues. The CDR3 sequence: CASSLADREKGEKLFF. The CDR3 DNA sequence: TGTGCCAGCAGCTTAGCGGACAGGGAGAAGGGTGAAAAACTGTTTTTT.

The V and J genes are TRBV27 and TRBJ2-7; tentative D call: TRBD2 (6 bases). Trimming removed 1 base at V and 5 bases at J, with 15 bases between. The CDR3 length is 15 residues. The germline CDR1 and CDR2 sequences are MNHEY and SMNVEV (reference sequence). The CDR3 is CASSLFRDSTHEQYF. CDR3 nucleotide sequence: TGTGCCAGCAGTTTATTCCGGGACTCCACCCACGAGCAGTACTTC.

This chain uses TRBV19 with TRBJ2-1; 8 bases fit TRBD2. J lost 8 bases, V lost 8 bases, and 14 bases had no gene match. This CDR3 has 15 amino acids. CDR1 is LNHDA, CDR2 SQIVND, per germline (reference sequence). The CDR3 loop reads CASQKGSGGLDEQFF. CDR3 sequence (DNA): TGTGCCAGTCAGAAGGGATCGGGAGGGCTCGATGAGCAGTTCTTC.

This chain uses TRBV28 with TRBJ1-5; 8 bases line up with TRBD1. The V gene end was trimmed by 8 bases and the J gene end by 6 bases; junction bases not matched to a gene: 18. This CDR3 region has 17 residues. Germline loops: CDR1 MDHEN, CDR2 SYDVKM. For the CDR3, the DNA is TGTGCCAGCTGGTCAACCCGGGCAGGGGGCAGGGGTCAGCCCCAGCATTTT. Translated: CASWSTRAGGRGQPQHF.

CDR3 coding DNA: TGTGCCAGCAGCTTGTGGGACAGAGAGTACAATGAGCAGTTCTTC. The encoded protein is CASSLWDREYNEQFF. The chain couples TRBV11-2 to TRBJ2-1; the match to TRBD1 covers 7 bases. V lost 3 bases and J lost 4; bases outside the gene matches: 6. This CDR3 is built from 15 residues. Per germline, CDR1 SGHAT and CDR2 FQNNGV.

The CDR3 here is CASRGDRSGGTEAFF. The CDR3 nucleotides are TGCGCCAGCAGAGGGGACCGCTCCGGGGGCACTGAAGCTTTCTTT. The rearrangement uses TRBV10-1 and TRBJ1-1, with D perhaps TRBD1 (5 bases). Germline V lookup: CDR1 WNHNN, CDR2 SYGVQD (reference sequence). The germline V and J ends were trimmed by 6 bases and 4 bases, with 18 bases remaining between them. The CDR3 extends over 15 amino acids.

This clone is termed medium-sized (0.01 to 0.1%). The chain recombines TRBV28 with TRBJ1-2; D gene uncertain. The CDR3 runs 15 residues. Germline V gives CDR1 MDHEN, CDR2 SYDVKM. V was shortened by 3 bases and J by 1 base, with 12 bases between the two germline ends. CDR3 sequence (DNA): TGTGCCAGCAGTTTGTTCCGTTCTCGTAACTATGGCTACACCTTC. This sequence encodes CASSLFRSRNYGYTF.

V gene TRBV2 combines with J gene TRBJ2-6, with a weak D call TRBD2 (5 bases). V was trimmed by 4 bases and J by 4 bases, leaving 11 bases between them. CDR1 is SNHLY, CDR2 FYNNEI, per germline. The CDR3 sequence is 15 residues long. The CDR3 protein is CASSVRVGGANVLTF. The CDR3 nucleotides read TGTGCCAGCAGTGTGAGGGTTGGCGGGGCCAACGTCCTGACTTTC.